This is a list of T cell receptor beta chains from one sample in a study of cytomegalovirus exposure and HLA in healthy donors. Assay used: immunoSEQ multiplex PCR; TCRdb lists only in-frame clones, some missing. Of about 120,000 clones in the sample, 75% were seen once. The sample consisted of PBMCs. The receptors here all came from a woman between 35 and 50 years old in good health and CMV-seropositive. CDR3s include the opening cysteine and the closing phenylalanine or tryptophan. Each record gives: V gene, J gene, clone size, D gene, CDR3 DNA, CDR3 protein. The D gene is left open where the match is weak. A row's size may be missing; if present it is once, few, many or a size class.

TRBV5-1	TRBJ2-1	once	TRBD1	TGCGCCAGCAGCCCGGACAGGTACAATGAGCAGTTCTTC	CASSPDRYNEQFF
TRBV18	TRBJ1-5	.	.	TGTGCCAGCTCACCCAACAGGGAGAATCAGCCCCAGCATTTT	CASSPNRENQPQHF
TRBV4-3	TRBJ2-7	.	TRBD1	TGCGCCAGCAGCCAAGAGGGGACAGGGGTGTACGAGCAGTACTTC	CASSQEGTGVYEQYF
TRBV19	TRBJ1-2	.	.	TGTGCCAGTAGTATCCTCCCCTCGACAGTGAACTATGGCTACACCTTC	CASSILPSTVNYGYTF
TRBV5-6	TRBJ1-2	.	.	TGTGCCAGCAGCTTGGTTAGGGCCCAAGGGGGTGGCTACACCTTC	CASSLVRAQGGGYTF
TRBV15	TRBJ2-7	.	.	TGTGCCACCAGCAGAGATCAGGCTTTAAACGAGCAGTACTTC	CATSRDQALNEQYF
TRBV6-5	TRBJ1-3	.	.	TGTGCCAGCAGTATAAACGGTGGAAACACCATATATTTT	CASSINGGNTIYF
TRBV2	TRBJ2-5	.	.	TGTGCCAGCAGTGCCGACTACCTTCAAGAGACCCAGTACTTC	CASSADYLQETQYF
TRBV6-5	TRBJ2-1	.	.	TGTGCCAGCAGTTACTCGAGAGTTGTCGCAAACAATGAGCAGTTCTTC	CASSYSRVVANNEQFF
TRBV5-4	TRBJ1-4	.	TRBD1	TGTGCCAGCAGCCTGGGACAGGCTAATGAAAAACTGTTTTTT	CASSLGQANEKLFF
TRBV6-5	TRBJ1-5	.	TRBD1	TGTGCCAGCAGTTACTCAGGGGGACAGGGGAGTCAGCCCCAGCATTTT	CASSYSGGQGSQPQHF
TRBV7-2	TRBJ1-2	.	.	TGTGCCAGCAGCTTTACCCCCGCGGGAACTAACTATGGCTACACCTTC	CASSFTPAGTNYGYTF
TRBV19	TRBJ1-5	few	.	TGTGCCAGTAAGGAGGTGGTCTATAGCAATCAGCCCCAGCATTTT	CASKEVVYSNQPQHF
TRBV29-1	TRBJ2-7	once	TRBD2	TGCAGCGTGGGGGGGGGAAACTCCTACGAGCAGTACTTC	CSVGGGNSYEQYF
TRBV7-9	TRBJ2-3	once	TRBD2	TGTGCCAGCAGCTTCGGCGGGAGGGTCACAGATACGCAGTATTTT	CASSFGGRVTDTQYF
TRBV10-3	TRBJ2-2	.	TRBD2	TGTGCCATCAGGGCTAGCGGGCTTTCAAATTCGGCAGGGGAGCTGTTTTTT	CAIRASGLSNSAGELFF
TRBV20-1	TRBJ2-4	.	.	TGCAGTGCTAGTTTTCTAAACATTCAGTACTTC	CSASFLNIQYF
TRBV4-3	TRBJ1-2	.	.	TGCGCCAGCAGCCAAGACCTGTCGGGGTATGGCTACACCTTC	CASSQDLSGYGYTF
TRBV7-3	TRBJ1-1	few	.	TGTGCCAGCAGCTTAATGGCAGGGGAAGCTTTCTTT	CASSLMAGEAFF
TRBV5-1	TRBJ2-2	once	TRBD1	TGCGCCAGCAGGTTACAGGGGGCCGCCGGGGAGCTGTTTTTT	CASRLQGAAGELFF
TRBV4-2	TRBJ1-3	few	.	TGTGCCAGCAGCCAAGGCTTACAAAGCTCTGGAAACACCATATATTTT	CASSQGLQSSGNTIYF
TRBV11-2	TRBJ1-1	.	.	TGTGCCAGCAGCTTAGGTGGACAGAGGAACACTGAAGCTTTCTTT	CASSLGGQRNTEAFF
TRBV7-9	TRBJ2-1	.	.	TGTGCCAGCAGCTTCTCGACAGCCCCTTATTACAATGAGCAGTTCTTC	CASSFSTAPYYNEQFF
TRBV9	TRBJ1-3	.	.	TGTGCCAGCAGCCATGAGACAGGAGTAGAAAACACCATATATTTT	CASSHETGVENTIYF
TRBV7-8	TRBJ1-1	.	.	TGTGCCAGCAGCCTCCGGAGACCGGAGAACACTGAAGCTTTCTTT	CASSLRRPENTEAFF
TRBV30	TRBJ1-4	.	TRBD1	TGTGCCTGGAGCCGGACAGGGAGTGCAACTAATGAAAAACTGTTTTTT	CAWSRTGSATNEKLFF
TRBV7-8	TRBJ1-6	.	TRBD1	TGTGCCAGCAGCTTCGGACAGGGGAATTCACCCCTCCACTTT	CASSFGQGNSPLHF
TRBV25-1	TRBJ1-2	once	.	TGTGCCAGCAGTGAATATGAGACACCACTCGATGGCTACACCTTC	CASSEYETPLDGYTF
TRBV5-1	TRBJ1-1	.	.	TGCGCCAGCAGCAAATGGGGGGATAAGGACACTGAAGCTTTCTTT	CASSKWGDKDTEAFF
TRBV12-5	TRBJ2-6	.	.	TGTGCTAGTGGTTTGACTGGACAGAGCTCTGGGGCCAACGTCCTGACTTTC	CASGLTGQSSGANVLTF
TRBV9	TRBJ2-5	.	TRBD2	TGTGCCAGCAGCCCTAGCGGGGGGCCGGGAGAGACCCAGTACTTC	CASSPSGGPGETQYF
TRBV30	TRBJ1-3	.	.	TGTGCCTGGATTCGGACAGATGGTTTTGAGGCTGGAAACACCATATATTTT	CAWIRTDGFEAGNTIYF
TRBV28	TRBJ2-1	.	TRBD2	TGTGCCAGCTGGACTAGCGGGGTCTACAATGAGCAGTTCTTC	CASWTSGVYNEQFF
TRBV7-3	TRBJ2-3	.	.	TGTGCCAGCAGCCCCCGCCCCGGGACTAGCACAGATACGCAGTATTTT	CASSPRPGTSTDTQYF
TRBV27	TRBJ1-1	.	.	TGTGCCAGCAGTCTGGGGCGGGGGGCCCAAGGGACCGAAGCTTTCTTT	CASSLGRGAQGTEAFF